This T cell receptor beta chain was captured in a study of CD8+ T cells in alopecia areata. The CDR3 has 12 amino acids. The V gene lost 4 bases and the J gene lost 1 base, with 7 bases spanning the gap. Germline lookup yields CDR1 SQVTM and CDR2 ANQGSEA. Following RNA extraction, reverse transcription yielded cDNA that acted as the sequencing template. Produced via immunoSEQ multiplex PCR; TCRdb's table is partial and in-frame only. This sample yields about 200,000 clones, of which 58% are seen a single time; under 7% belongs to the top ten. Described treatment: oral pan-JAK inhibitor, 5-10 mg twice daily. Collection of lesional scalp punch biopsies and peripheral blood was performed in alopecia areata patients. CD4+ and CD8+ T cells were sorted from PBMCs. Whole-study findings and limits: For lesional scalp, especially alopecia totalis/universalis, clonality was higher than in normal scalp.

On this clone: Its antigen is not identified. This specimen includes other DNA sequences encoding the same CDR3.

J is TRBJ2-5 and V is TRBV29-1, with D possibly being TRBD2 (5 bases). The TCR comes from a human donor with alopecia areata. The source was CD4+ T cells sorted from blood, collected at week 24, from a patient treated with tofacitinib. Here the CDR3 reads CSVGRGQETQYF. CDR3 coding DNA: TGCAGCGTTGGCCGGGGCCAAGAGACCCAGTACTTC.